This is a list of T cell receptor beta chains from one sample in a study of Ad26.COV2.S vaccination and SARS-CoV-2 variants. Profiled with immunoSEQ multiplex PCR; TCRdb holds only in-frame clones, not every one. The profile shows roughly 400,000 clones, roughly 87% of them singletons. The sequences come from peripheral blood, collected in a trial of Ad26.COV2.S vaccine versus placebo. The origin of the receptors is a person between 18 and 60 years old who received the Ad26.COV2.S COVID-19 vaccine or a placebo. CDR3s include the opening cysteine and the closing phenylalanine or tryptophan. The order of the fields is CDR3 length, D gene, J gene, V gene, CDR3 DNA, CDR3 protein. A D gene is named only where the DNA matches it firmly.

length: 13; D: NA; J: TRBJ1-2; V: TRBV6-5; DNA: TGTGCCAGCGGGCGGCCCTCCCTCTATGGCTACACCTTC; CDR3: CASGRPSLYGYTF
length: 16; D: TRBD1; J: TRBJ1-5; V: TRBV5-8; DNA: TGTGCCAGCAGCCCCCGTTTAGGGGGCTCGTATCAGCCCCAGCATTTT; CDR3: CASSPRLGGSYQPQHF
length: 17; D: TRBD2; J: TRBJ2-7; V: TRBV4-2; DNA: TGTGCCAGCAGCCAAGATTTCGGGCGGGAGGAACCCTACGAGCAGTACTTC; CDR3: CASSQDFGREEPYEQYF
length: 17; D: NA; J: TRBJ2-2; V: TRBV5-8; DNA: TGTGCCAGCAGCTGGCGGCAGGGGTCCGATTCGACCGGGGAGCTGTTTTTT; CDR3: CASSWRQGSDSTGELFF
length: 15; D: NA; J: TRBJ2-5; V: TRBV4-1; DNA: TGCGCCAGCAGCCAAGGGGACGCCGGGCCGGAGACCCAGTACTTC; CDR3: CASSQGDAGPETQYF
length: 16; D: NA; J: TRBJ1-5; V: TRBV9; DNA: TGTGCCAGCAGCGTAGGTGTGGGGCTTAGCAATCAGCCCCAGCATTTT; CDR3: CASSVGVGLSNQPQHF
length: 15; D: TRBD2; J: TRBJ2-7; V: TRBV27; DNA: TGTGCCAGCAGTTCTCTAGCGGGAGTTACCTACGAGCAGTACTTC; CDR3: CASSSLAGVTYEQYF
length: 15; D: NA; J: TRBJ1-3; V: TRBV28; DNA: TGTGCCAGCAGTGGGGGGCCTAGCTCTGGAAACACCATATATTTT; CDR3: CASSGGPSSGNTIYF
length: 15; D: NA; J: TRBJ1-5; V: TRBV28; DNA: TGTGCCAGCAGGGGGATTAAATTTAGAGTTCAGCCCCAGCATTTT; CDR3: CASRGIKFRVQPQHF
length: 14; D: NA; J: TRBJ1-1; V: TRBV19; DNA: TGTGCCAGTAGTTCTACCGGGGCCGACACTGAAGCTTTCTTT; CDR3: CASSSTGADTEAFF
length: 13; D: TRBD2; J: TRBJ2-5; V: TRBV29-1; DNA: TGCAGCTCGGGGGGGGGCCGAGAAGAGACCCAGTACTTC; CDR3: CSSGGGREETQYF
length: 16; D: NA; J: TRBJ2-1; V: TRBV10-3; DNA: TGTGCCATCAGTGAGCCCCGAGGGGCGGAGAACAATGAGCAGTTCTTC; CDR3: CAISEPRGAENNEQFF
length: 14; D: NA; J: TRBJ2-1; V: TRBV28; DNA: TGTGCCAGCAGTTCCCTCGGCACCTACAATGAGCAGTTCTTC; CDR3: CASSSLGTYNEQFF
length: 12; D: NA; J: TRBJ1-1; V: TRBV5-1; DNA: TGCGCCAGCGCGATGGGGCTCACTGAAGCTTTCTTT; CDR3: CASAMGLTEAFF
length: 16; D: TRBD1; J: TRBJ1-3; V: TRBV19; DNA: TGTGCCAGTAGTCTGGGACAGGGAACCGCTGGAAACACCATATATTTT; CDR3: CASSLGQGTAGNTIYF
length: 20; D: NA; J: TRBJ1-5; V: TRBV7-3; DNA: TGTGCCAGCACCCACATTGTTCCGCCCGGAGATATATATAGCAATCAGCCCCAGCATTTT; CDR3: CASTHIVPPGDIYSNQPQHF